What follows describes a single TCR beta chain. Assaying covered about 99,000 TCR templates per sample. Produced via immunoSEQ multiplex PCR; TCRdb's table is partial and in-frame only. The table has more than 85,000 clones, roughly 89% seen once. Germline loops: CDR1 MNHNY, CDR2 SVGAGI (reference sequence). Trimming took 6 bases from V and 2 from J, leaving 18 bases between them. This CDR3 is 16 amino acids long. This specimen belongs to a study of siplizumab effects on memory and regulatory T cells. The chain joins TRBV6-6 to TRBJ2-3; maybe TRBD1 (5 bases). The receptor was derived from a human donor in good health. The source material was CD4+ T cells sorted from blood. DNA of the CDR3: TGTGCCAGCAGGCAGGGATTTTGGGGAACCACAGATACGCAGTATTTT. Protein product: CASRQGFWGTTDTQYF.